This note documents a single T cell receptor beta chain sequence. This clonotype was observed a handful of times. No cognate antigen has been identified for it. Base qualities are missing; no much larger clone stands one base away. These data belong to a study of T cells in Graves' hyperthyroidism and ophthalmopathy (dated by TCRdb to between 2018 and 2021). Regarding the research as a whole: Peripheral blood was collected at initial diagnosis, before any treatment. TCR V-J signatures able to tell the groups apart were searched for in a discovery cohort of 90 to 100 patients, of whom more than 40 had Graves' ophthalmopathy and some 60 had stable Graves' hyperthyroidism. Prospective prediction of ophthalmopathy was tested in an independent validation cohort consisting of roughly 20 hyperthyroidism patients and 15 to 17 patients who later progressed to ophthalmopathy. The approximately 95 discovery patients were divided at random into training and test sets in a 7:3 ratio. The study also compared thyroid tissue and blood T-cell repertoires from over 5 Graves' hyperthyroidism patients. Once sampling was done, hyperthyroidism patients were given methimazole at a starting dose of 30 mg daily, whereas ophthalmopathy patients were given high-dose intravenous methylprednisolone. The paper describes TCR Vbeta CDR3 sequencing of 135 peripheral blood samples, made up of about 41 ophthalmopathy patients, approximately 76 hyperthyroidism patients and 17 progressor patients.

TCR beta CDR3 regions were amplified from RNA transcripts. The first round of RT-PCR for the TCR CDR3 was performed with the HTBI primer set and the Qiagen OneStep RT-PCR kit. Libraries were constructed in a second round of multiplex PCR, after which size selection and purification were carried out. The libraries were sequenced on an Illumina HiSeq2000 using paired-end 100 bp reads. For the original study's pipeline: SOAPnuke was used to process the raw data, removing reads that contained adapters or uncalled bases, had a mean Phred below 15, or lacked an exact match to the constant primer or identifier. COPE v1.2.5 was used to merge the high-quality paired reads, and each unique nucleotide sequence was defined as a clonotype. Clonotypes were aligned to IMGT TRBV, TRBD and TRBJ reference segments using MiTCR v1.1. Analysis was restricted to V-J combinations with a frequency above 0.0001, which covered roughly 99% of repertoires. The TCS score was defined as F50 (clonal expansion) divided by E x V (chaos), with BLOSUM62-based TCRdist calculated between CDR3 peptides within each V-J. Welch's t-statistics and random forest reduced around 510 V-J features to fewer than 15, which were used in a naive Bayes classifier (R e1071). TCRdb reprocessing: public reads trimmed at Q25 with fastp, clones called with MiXCR, in-frame beta chains kept. Each CDR3 protein gets just one entry, which takes the most common genes and DNA from the rows behind it. These V and J calls rely on TCRdb rather than the paper's analysis. The sample records some 690,000 distinct CDR3 sequences, roughly 17% of which are singletons. Of the sample, 15% falls within the top ten clones.

Results and caveats for the whole study, not just this receptor: In validation, progression to ophthalmopathy was predicted by the model with 70.59% sensitivity and nearly 75% specificity, a median of approximately 6.5 months before onset. Sample size was not statistically predetermined, and blinding of investigators to group allocation was not performed. Most expanded thyroid clonotypes (frequency above 0.001) were also detected in blood, a finding suggesting that blood repertoires may reflect thyroid immune responses. A model built on a 13 V-J signature distinguished ophthalmopathy from stable hyperthyroidism, reaching 85% to 90% sensitivity and under 84% specificity in cross-validation and 80%/75% in testing.

Graves' hyperthyroidism was defined as stable when no progression to ophthalmopathy occurred over 18 months of follow-up. Hyperthyroidism patients were aged 18 to 65 years and newly diagnosed, with disease duration of less than 2 months. Any patient with an uncontrolled infection, another autoimmune disease, pregnancy or lactation was excluded. Clinical symptoms, serum thyroxine and TRAb, thyroid ultrasound, and orbital computed tomography formed the basis for the diagnoses. PBMCs were separated from over 9 ml of fresh peripheral blood using Ficoll-Paque density gradient centrifugation. Total RNA was extracted using Trizol reagent, and RNA quality was assessed on an Agilent 2100 Bioanalyzer. Counted from cysteine to phenylalanine, this CDR3 has 12 amino acids. Only the CDR3 region is kept as DNA, spanning 36 bases read in frame from base 1. V is reduced by 6 bases and J by 5 bases, leaving a spacing of 10 bases between them. Via the germline V gene, CDR1 is MNHNS and CDR2 SASEGT.

Sequencing was performed on blood. The chain is made from TRBV6-1 and TRBJ2-5; a confident D gene designation cannot be given. This receptor was obtained from a man in his forties or fifties with Graves' hyperthyroidism. The DNA sequence reads TGTGCCAGCAGAAACAGTCGGGAGACCCAGTACTTC. It translates to CASRNSRETQYF.